This T cell receptor (beta chain) was profiled in a study of cytomegalovirus exposure and HLA in healthy donors. About the research overall: Some 77 million unique TCRs from HLA-typed donors were held in an early release of data. Whole-study findings and limits: About 87% or about 30% of the time was how often most TCR beta V segments were productive, according to an earlier analysis.

PCR amplification relied on 60 Vbeta primers (plus 13 Jbeta primers). TCRdb's copy holds only in-frame clones and misses some; the assay was immunoSEQ multiplex PCR. The data contain around 120,000 clones, 80% to 85% of them singletons. Worth noting for this clone: Its specificity is not known.

Germline lookup yields CDR1 SEHNR and CDR2 FQNEAQ (reference sequence). Between the trimmed V and J ends, which lost 1 base and 5 bases, there was a span of 15 bases. The length of the CDR3 is 16 residues. The donors gave bone marrow, and they were healthy. V is TRBV7-9 and J is TRBJ1-3; a weak D match, TRBD1 (5 bases). This receptor was obtained from a human donor in good health. The sample taken for sequencing was PBMCs. The DNA of the CDR3 is TGTGCCAGCAGCTTAGGGGGCGCGGGGAAAAGAAACACCATATATTTT. It specifies CASSLGGAGKRNTIYF.